The sequence of this T cell receptor (beta chain) was determined in a study of T cell responses to AZD1222 COVID-19 vaccine. Overall study results and limits: The reported proportion of spike-specific TCRs targeting unmutated variant regions was nearly half. Following two doses of AZD1222, Spike-specific TCR breadth and depth rose. Spike regions recognized by vaccine-associated CD4 TCRs spanned the protein, led by 160-218 and 743-854.

Measured with immunoSEQ multiplex PCR; TCRdb has only the in-frame clones, and not every one. The sample has 200,000 or so clones, around 94% seen once. Concerning this clone itself: The antigen remains undetermined.

Germline lookup yields CDR1 SNHLY and CDR2 FYNNEI. The CDR3 length is 13 residues. V lost 8 bases and J lost 0, with 7 bases in between. This sample comprised peripheral blood, obtained on day 0 of AZD1222 vaccination. The chain recombines TRBV2 with TRBJ1-4; D remains ambiguous. This clonotype was obtained from an adult in good health. This chain's CDR3 is CASLMATNEKLFF. The CDR3 DNA reads as TGTGCCAGCCTCATGGCAACTAATGAAAAACTGTTTTTT.